Sequencing of this T cell receptor (beta chain) was carried out in a study of technical replicates of blood from a few donors. The CDR3 loop spans 15 amino acids. Germline V lookup: CDR1 ENHRY, CDR2 SYGVKD. V was shortened by 2 bases and J by 0 bases, with 8 bases between the two germline ends. Profiling relied on immunoSEQ multiplex PCR, and the TCRdb table lists in-frame clones only, not all of them. The data hold over 80,000 clones, with roughly 96% observed a single time. The sequencing input was T cells isolated from PBMCs. J is TRBJ1-5 and V is TRBV10-3; the D gene is possibly TRBD1 (6 bases). The sequence came from a human donor in good health. The CDR3 region has the DNA TGTGCCATCAGTGAGACAGGGAATAGCAATCAGCCCCAGCATTTT. Its protein product is CAISETGNSNQPQHF.